The T cell receptor (beta chain) under discussion was sequenced for a study of PD-L1 blockade in urothelial cancer. Study-level information: About 90% of the roughly 30 patients were men whose urothelial cancer was bladder-origin. A median of approximately 150,000 T cells was found in the blood samples.

The table came from immunoSEQ multiplex PCR; TCRdb's copy has only in-frame clones and leaves some out. The sample holds 130,000 or so clones, approximately 84% seen once. Concerning this clone itself: No antigen is known for it.

Study-wide findings and caveats: The study found that durable-benefit patients expanded tumor-associated blood clones more at 3 weeks.

Time point described: pretreatment peripheral blood. The V and J ends lost 4 bases and 5 bases, in that order; junction bases with no gene match: 7. There are 14 residues in the CDR3. CDR1 and CDR2 from the germline V gene are LGHNA and YNFKEQ. Sequences were derived from PBMCs, sampled around atezolizumab (anti-PD-L1) treatment. The receptor's source is a man aged 50-60 years with urothelial cancer. The chain links TRBV4-2 to TRBJ1-1; 7 bases are shared with TRBD1. In DNA form, the CDR3 reads TGTGCCAGCAGCCCACGACAGGGAGGTACTGAAGCTTTCTTT. This codes for CASSPRQGGTEAFF.